This T cell receptor (beta chain) was sequenced during a study of CD8 T cells in ankylosing spondylitis. This CDR3 spans 13 amino acids. Germline V lookup: CDR1 MNHEY, CDR2 SVGEGT. Unmatched junction bases numbered 10, after V lost 8 bases and J lost 7 bases. A single record per CDR3 protein comes from TCRdb applying MiXCR to the 5' RACE reads. Among roughly 30,000 distinct CDR3 sequences, 14% were seen once, and the ten largest hold 36%. This rearrangement joins TRBV6-2 or TRBV6-3 to TRBJ1-1; 7 nucleotides line up with TRBD1. Sequenced: blood. This receptor was taken from a male donor with ankylosing spondylitis or in good health (not recorded which). The CDR3 nucleotides are TGTGCCAGCCGACTACAGGGGACGGTTGAAGCTTTCTTT. Protein sequence: CASRLQGTVEAFF.